This note documents a single T cell receptor (beta chain) sequence. As yet, its antigen is unknown. These data are taken from a study of OX40 agonist ivuxolimab in advanced cancers. Study background: Ivuxolimab, an antibody acting as an agonist of OX40 (CD134), was used to treat patients. The study's findings and limits: At 0.1-3.0 mg/kg, partial responders had clonal expansion among the lowest observed.

Deletions cut 7 bases from V and 1 base from J, with 10 bases between. The CDR3 contains 13 residues. Germline V gene lookup returns CDR1 SNHLY and CDR2 FYNNEI. Sequenced by immunoSEQ multiplex PCR; TCRdb stores in-frame clones only, minus some. The table has some 70,000 clones, under 90% seen once; the top ten hold less than 3%. This specimen consisted of CD4+ or CD8+ T cells sorted from blood, obtained in a trial of the OX40 agonist ivuxolimab. The sequence was collected from an adult with an advanced solid tumor such as melanoma, head and neck, liver or kidney cancer. The chain has TRBV2 and TRBJ1-1, with TRBD1 as a possible D gene (5 bases). CDR3 sequence: CASNQGPNTEAFF. The CDR3 region has the DNA TGTGCCAGCAACCAGGGCCCGAACACTGAAGCTTTCTTT.